This TCR beta chain was observed in a study of OX40 agonist ivuxolimab in advanced cancers. Study-level information: Ivuxolimab, which is an agonistic anti-OX40 (CD134) antibody, was administered to the patients.

Germline V CDR1 and CDR2: SGHRS, YFSETQ. This CDR3 is 14 amino acids long. J was trimmed by 3 bases and V by 3 bases; bases with no gene match: 2. Only in-frame clones appear in the TCRdb table, and some are missing; sequencing was by immunoSEQ multiplex PCR. The sample records 100,000 or so clones, approximately 92% being singletons. This material consisted of CD4+ or CD8+ T cells sorted from blood, taken in a trial of the OX40 agonist ivuxolimab. V usage is TRBV5-1 and J usage is TRBJ1-1; 10 positions agree with TRBD1. The TCR sequence derives from an adult with an advanced solid tumor such as melanoma, head and neck, liver or kidney cancer. CDR3 residues: CASSWDRGYTEAFF. Written as DNA, the CDR3 is TGCGCCAGCAGCTGGGACAGGGGCTACACTGAAGCTTTCTTT.